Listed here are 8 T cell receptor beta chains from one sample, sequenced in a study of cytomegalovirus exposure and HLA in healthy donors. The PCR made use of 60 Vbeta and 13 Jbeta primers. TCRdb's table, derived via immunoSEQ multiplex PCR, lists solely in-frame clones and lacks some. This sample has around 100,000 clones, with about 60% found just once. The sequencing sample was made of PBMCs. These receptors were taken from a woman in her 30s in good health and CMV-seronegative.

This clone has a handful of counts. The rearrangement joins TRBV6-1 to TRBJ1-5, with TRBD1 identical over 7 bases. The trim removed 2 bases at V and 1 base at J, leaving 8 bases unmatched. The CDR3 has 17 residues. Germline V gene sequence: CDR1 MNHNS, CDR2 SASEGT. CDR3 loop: CASSERRDSDSNQPQHF. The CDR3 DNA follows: TGTGCCAGCAGTGAAAGGCGGGACAGCGACAGCAATCAGCCCCAGCATTTT.

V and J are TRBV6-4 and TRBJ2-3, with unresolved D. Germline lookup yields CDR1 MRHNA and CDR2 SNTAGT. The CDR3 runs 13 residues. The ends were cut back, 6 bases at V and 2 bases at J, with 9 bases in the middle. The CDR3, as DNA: TGTGCCAGCAGCCAGGAACACACAGATACGCAGTATTTT. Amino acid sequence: CASSQEHTDTQYF.

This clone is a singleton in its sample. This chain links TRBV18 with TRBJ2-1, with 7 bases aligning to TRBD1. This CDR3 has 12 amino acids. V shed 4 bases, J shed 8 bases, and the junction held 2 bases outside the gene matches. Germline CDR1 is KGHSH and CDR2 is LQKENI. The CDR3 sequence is CASSHRGYEQFF. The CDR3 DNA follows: TGTGCCAGCTCACACAGGGGTTATGAGCAGTTCTTC.

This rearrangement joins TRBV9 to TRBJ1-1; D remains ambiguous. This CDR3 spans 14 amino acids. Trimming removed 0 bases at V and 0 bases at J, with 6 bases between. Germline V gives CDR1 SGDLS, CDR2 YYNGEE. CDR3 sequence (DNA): TGTGCCAGCAGCGTAGCAGGCATGAACACTGAAGCTTTCTTT. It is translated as CASSVAGMNTEAFF.

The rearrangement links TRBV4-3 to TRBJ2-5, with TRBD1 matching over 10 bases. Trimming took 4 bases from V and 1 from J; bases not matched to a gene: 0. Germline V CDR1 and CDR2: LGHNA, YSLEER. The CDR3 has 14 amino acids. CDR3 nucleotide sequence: TGCGCCAGCAGCCGGGACAGGGGCCAAGAGACCCAGTACTTC. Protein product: CASSRDRGQETQYF.

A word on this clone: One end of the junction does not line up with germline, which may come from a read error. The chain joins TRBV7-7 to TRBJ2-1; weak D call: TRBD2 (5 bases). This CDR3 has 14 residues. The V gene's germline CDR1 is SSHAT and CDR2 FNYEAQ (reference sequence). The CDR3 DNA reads TGTGCTAGCAGCTTAGACGGAGGTTCCAATGAGCAGTTCTTC. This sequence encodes CASSLDGGSNEQFF.

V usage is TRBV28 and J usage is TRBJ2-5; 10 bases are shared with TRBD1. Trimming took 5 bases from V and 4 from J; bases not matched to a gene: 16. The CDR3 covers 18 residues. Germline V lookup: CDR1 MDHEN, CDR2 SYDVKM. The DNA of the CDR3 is TGTGCCAGCAGTACCAACACCTGGGGGACAGGGGCTCGAGAGACCCAGTACTTC. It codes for CASSTNTWGTGARETQYF.

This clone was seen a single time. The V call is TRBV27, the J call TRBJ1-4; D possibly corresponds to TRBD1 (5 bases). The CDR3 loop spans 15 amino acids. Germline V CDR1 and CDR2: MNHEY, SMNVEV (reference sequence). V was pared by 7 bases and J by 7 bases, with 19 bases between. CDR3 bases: TGTGCCAGCACCAATACCGCCGGGACTCTTGAAAAACTGTTTTTT. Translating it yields CASTNTAGTLEKLFF. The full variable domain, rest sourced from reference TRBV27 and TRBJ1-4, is EAQVTQNPRYLITVTGKKLTVTCSQNMNHEYMSWYRQDPGLGLRQIYYSMNVEVTDKGDVPEGYKVSRKEKRNFPLILESPSPNQTSLYFCASTNTAGTLEKLFFGSGTQLSVL.